The sequence of this T cell receptor beta chain was determined in a study of T-cell reconstitution after alpha-beta-depleted transplantation in children. Germline V gene sequence: CDR1 LGHNA, CDR2 YSLEER. V dropped 4 bases and J dropped 4 bases, with 10 bases sitting between them. The CDR3 extends over 13 amino acids. Whole-study findings and limits: Certain patients had high TCRbeta diversity at day 60, and it came from recipient T cells and thymic progenitors that survived. About two months after transplant, alpha-beta T cells reportedly came from several hundred expanded graft clones. The authors attributed T-cell counts and diversity one year after transplant mostly to newly produced T cells.

Worth noting for this clonotype: Its antigen is unknown.

Unique molecular identifiers were incorporated when the TCRbeta library was constructed. Each CDR3 protein gets one entry after TCRdb re-called the PCR reads with MiXCR. The sample includes approximately 85,000 distinct CDR3 sequences, around 14% of them seen just once. The sample consisted of PBMCs, mostly from graft donor cells, taken 180 days after TCRalphabeta/CD19-depleted stem cell transplant. The clonotype was recovered from a male patient between 2 and 10 years old who had a stem cell transplant for acute lymphoblastic leukemia, so the T cells may come from the graft donor. The V gene is TRBV4-3, the J gene TRBJ2-5; D gene unclear. DNA for the CDR3: TGCGCCAGCAGCCGGTCATCTCGAGAGACCCAGTACTTC. Translation: CASSRSSRETQYF.